These 28 T cell receptor beta chains came from one sample sequenced in a study of shared clonotypes between healthy human individuals. TCRdb's copy holds only in-frame clones and misses some; the assay was immunoSEQ multiplex PCR. Of about 2.3 million clones detected, 92% appear once; the ten largest clones hold about 0.36%. The sequenced sample consisted of naive CD4+ T cells from PBMCs. Subset given: CD45RA+ positively selected. These receptors came from a man younger than 35 in good health. Some clones in this sample may be carry-over from other donors' samples.

This chain connects TRBV27 to TRBJ2-1; 14 nucleotides agree with TRBD2. The CDR3 spans 17 residues. Trimming cost V 5 bases and J 3 bases; bases outside gene matches: 6. Germline V gene sequence: CDR1 MNHEY, CDR2 SMNVEV (reference sequence). The CDR3 sequence is CASSHGLAGGVYNEQFF. The CDR3 DNA reads TGTGCCAGCAGTCACGGACTAGCGGGAGGTGTCTACAATGAGCAGTTCTTC.

The chain employs TRBV7-9 and TRBJ2-6, with a possible D match to TRBD1 (6 bases). CDR3 size: 16 residues. Germline values: CDR1 SEHNR, CDR2 FQNEAQ (reference sequence). With 4 bases removed from V and 2 bases from J, the gap between germline ends came to 12 bases. CDR3 sequence: CASSSRQVTGANVLTF. DNA for the CDR3: TGTGCCAGCAGCTCCCGACAGGTCACTGGGGCCAACGTCCTGACTTTC.

This chain joins TRBV11-2 and TRBJ2-7; D is possibly TRBD1 (6 bases). CDR3 length equals 18 residues. Germline CDR1 SGHAT, CDR2 FQNNGV. V gave up 5 bases and J gave up 2 bases, with 25 bases separating them. As DNA, the CDR3 is TGTGCCAGCAGCCTATGGGGGTGGGGGCCGACCCCCCCCTACGAGCAGTACTTC. This translates into CASSLWGWGPTPPYEQYF. The full variable domain, in which reference TRBV11-2 and TRBJ2-7 provide the parts outside the CDR3, is EAGVAQSPRYKIIEKRQSVAFWCNPISGHATLYWYQQILGQGPKLLIQFQNNGVVDDSQLPKDRFSAERLKGVDSTLKIQPAKLEDSAVYLCASSLWGWGPTPPYEQYFGPGTRLTVT.

This clone turned up a few times. The chain couples TRBV29-1 to TRBJ1-1, with unresolved D. Per germline, CDR1 SQVTM and CDR2 ANQGSEA. This CDR3 comprises 9 residues. Trimming shortened V by 4 bases and J by 7 bases, and 4 bases separated the two germline ends. The CDR3 region has the DNA TGCAGCGTTGGGGTTGAAGCTTTCTTT. Its translation: CSVGVEAFF.

The V and J genes are TRBV30 and TRBJ2-4, with 9 nucleotides matching TRBD1. Germline-derived CDR1 and CDR2 are GTSNPN and SVGIG (reference sequence). This CDR3 is built from 17 residues. The junction had 7 bases not matched to a gene; V was cut back by 0 bases and J by 1 base. The CDR3 DNA reads TGTGCCTGGAGTGTAACAGGGGGCCCCTCTGCCAAAAACATTCAGTACTTC. It codes for CAWSVTGGPSAKNIQYF.

V and J are TRBV27 and TRBJ2-1, with TRBD2 identical over 10 bases. The CDR3 sequence is 15 residues long. V was pared by 6 bases and J by 5 bases, with 7 bases of the junction left unmatched. Germline V CDR1 and CDR2: MNHEY, SMNVEV (reference sequence). CDR3 nucleotides: TGTGCCAGCAGCCTGGGACTAGCGAGTAACAATGAGCAGTTCTTC. Translating gives CASSLGLASNNEQFF.

This chain links TRBV6-5 with TRBJ2-4; D is perhaps TRBD1 (5 bases). This CDR3 spans 11 amino acids. Per the germline V gene, CDR1 is MNHEY and CDR2 is SVGAGI. Trimming left V 5 bases short and J 15 bases short, with 14 bases between. For the CDR3, the DNA is TGTGCCAGCAGTGACCAAGGGGCCGGGTACTTC. It yields the protein CASSDQGAGYF.

The chain recombines TRBV5-1 with TRBJ2-7; 8 nucleotides agree with TRBD2. The CDR3 spans 14 residues. Germline trimming cut 4 bases from V and 4 bases from J; bases unmatched to any gene: 7. Germline V gives CDR1 SGHRS, CDR2 YFSETQ. The chain's CDR3 is CASSRSGSRYEQYF. The CDR3 DNA reads TGCGCCAGCAGCAGGAGCGGGAGCAGGTACGAGCAGTACTTC.

Of note for this clone: This sample also contains other DNA sequences that code for the same CDR3. The rearrangement joins TRBV9 to TRBJ1-5, with a possible D match to TRBD1 (6 bases). CDR1 SGDLS and CDR2 YYNGEE come from the germline V gene. Trimming shortened V by 0 bases and J by 4 bases, and 8 bases separated the two germline ends. The length of the CDR3 is 14 residues. The CDR3: CASSVEGTNQPQHF. The CDR3 nucleotides are TGTGCCAGCAGCGTAGAAGGGACAAATCAGCCCCAGCATTTT.

The chain employs TRBV4-2 and TRBJ1-5; the D is unclear. The V gene's germline CDR1 is LGHNA and CDR2 YNFKEQ. The CDR3 spans 14 residues. Trimming took off 5 bases at V and 5 bases at J, with 13 bases between the two ends. The CDR3 nucleotides are TGTGCCAGCAGCGAAAGCCGAGCGGATCAGCCCCAGCATTTT. It encodes CASSESRADQPQHF.

V is TRBV5-1 and J is TRBJ1-5; the D gene is possibly TRBD1 (6 bases). This CDR3 has 14 amino acids. V was shortened by 4 bases and J by 10 bases, with 18 bases between the two germline ends. Germline V lookup: CDR1 SGHRS, CDR2 YFSETQ. CDR3 residues: CASSPEAGDRPQHF. In DNA form, the CDR3 reads TGCGCCAGCAGCCCGGAGGCAGGGGATCGTCCCCAGCATTTT.

The V gene is TRBV5-1, the J gene TRBJ1-3; 7 bases match TRBD1. This CDR3 is built from 17 residues. J was trimmed by 6 bases and V by 3 bases; bases with no gene match: 15. Germline lookup yields CDR1 SGHRS and CDR2 YFSETQ. CDR3 bases: TGCGCCAGCAGCTCCAACCCCGCCAGACAGGGCGCAAACACCATATATTTT. Protein: CASSSNPARQGANTIYF.

The chain combines TRBV28 with TRBJ1-1, with no clear D. Germline assignment: CDR1 MDHEN and CDR2 SYDVKM. The CDR3 spans 13 residues. Trimming cost V 10 bases and J 1 base, with 13 bases left between them. CDR3 sequence (DNA): TGTGCCACTATCAAGGAAGAGAACACTGAAGCTTTCTTT. Translated, it gives CATIKEENTEAFF.

The genes are TRBV6-6 and TRBJ2-3, with TRBD2 matching over 11 bases. Germline values: CDR1 MNHNY, CDR2 SVGAGI (reference sequence). The CDR3 has 16 residues. V trimming: 2 bases; J trimming: 6 bases; junction bases outside the gene matches: 7. DNA for the CDR3: TGTGCCAGCAGTTACATAGCGGGAGGGCCATCCGATACGCAGTATTTT. Protein product: CASSYIAGGPSDTQYF.

The rearrangement joins TRBV7-9 to TRBJ2-2; 12 bases map to TRBD1. With 5 bases clipped from V and 9 bases from J, the junction kept 7 bases outside the gene matches. Germline V gene sequence: CDR1 SEHNR, CDR2 FQNEAQ (reference sequence). The CDR3 is 15 residues long. The CDR3 here is CASSRRDRGLRELFF. The CDR3 DNA reads TGTGCCAGCAGCCGGCGGGACAGGGGGCTCAGGGAGCTGTTTTTT.

This chain joins TRBV5-6 and TRBJ1-1, with TRBD1 as a possible D gene (5 bases). Trimming cost V 2 bases and J 5 bases, with 10 bases left between them. The CDR3 sequence is 13 residues long. The germline V gene encodes CDR1 SGHDT and CDR2 YYEEEE. The CDR3 region has the DNA TGTGCCAGCAGCTTTCTCAGACAGACTGAAGCTTTCTTT. This encodes CASSFLRQTEAFF.

Comment on this clone: Additional DNA sequences in this sample encode the identical CDR3. The genes are TRBV6-5 and TRBJ1-3, with D unresolved. Germline loops: CDR1 MNHEY, CDR2 SVGAGI. The length of the CDR3 is 14 residues. V lost 3 bases and J 4 bases, leaving 10 bases between the germline ends. The CDR3 nucleotides read TGTGCCAGCAGTTATGGGGTCCCAGGAAACACCATATATTTT. It specifies CASSYGVPGNTIYF.

This clone showed up just once. V and J are TRBV12-5 and TRBJ2-5, with a tentative D call TRBD2 (5 bases). CDR1 is LGHNT and CDR2 is FRNRAP in the germline V gene. The CDR3 has 13 amino acids. Trimming left V 6 bases short and J 5 bases short, with 13 bases between. CDR3 bases: TGTGCTAGTGGCTCGGGGAGCCGGGAGACCCAGTACTTC. This translates into CASGSGSRETQYF.

The chain links TRBV15 to TRBJ2-1; 8 nucleotides line up with TRBD2. CDR3 length: 16 amino acids. Germline trimming cut 1 base from V and 7 bases from J; bases unmatched to any gene: 9. Germline CDR1 and CDR2: LNHNV and YYDKDF (reference sequence). Here the CDR3 reads CATSRGGTRSRNEQFF. DNA of the CDR3: TGTGCCACCAGCAGAGGCGGGACTAGAAGTAGGAATGAGCAGTTCTTC.

V usage is TRBV7-8 and J usage is TRBJ1-1; no definite D call. V lost 5 bases and J lost 3, with 10 bases in between. Per the germline V gene, CDR1 is SGHVS and CDR2 is FQNEAQ. The CDR3 is made up of 13 amino acids. CDR3 bases: TGTGCCAGCAGCCCTCAGATGTACACTGAAGCTTTCTTT. It specifies CASSPQMYTEAFF. Drawing the rest from reference TRBV7-8 and TRBJ1-1, the complete variable domain is GAGVSQSPRYKVAKRGQDVALRCDPISGHVSLFWYQQALGQGPEFLTYFQNEAQLDKSGLPSDRFFAERPEGSVSTLKIQRTQQEDSAVYLCASSPQMYTEAFFGQGTRLTVV.

This chain joins TRBV7-2 and TRBJ1-3, with TRBD1 identical over 8 bases. After removal of 5 bases from V and 0 bases from J, the junction contained 12 bases not matched to a gene. CDR1 SGHTA and CDR2 FQGNSA come from the germline V gene. The CDR3 spans 18 residues. CDR3 in DNA: TGTGCCAGCAGCACATCCTTACAGGGGGGGAACTCTGGAAACACCATATATTTT. Translating gives CASSTSLQGGNSGNTIYF.

The V and J genes are TRBV7-3 and TRBJ1-2; no clear D. V lost 7 bases and J lost 0, with 12 bases in between. This CDR3 contains 14 residues. Germline CDR1 reads SGHTA; CDR2 reads FQGTGA. The chain's CDR3 is CASTATDANYGYTF. CDR3 sequence (DNA): TGTGCCAGCACCGCCACCGACGCTAACTATGGCTACACCTTC.

Details on this clone: The sample holds other DNA sequences that translate to the same CDR3. The genes are TRBV6-6 and TRBJ2-7, with a tentative D call TRBD1 (6 bases). The CDR3 spans 13 residues. Trimming left V 0 bases short and J 6 bases short, with 9 bases between. From germline, CDR1 is MNHNY and CDR2 SVGAGI (reference sequence). The CDR3 loop reads CASSYSQGGEQYF. As DNA, the CDR3 is TGTGCCAGCAGTTACTCACAAGGGGGCGAGCAGTACTTC.

The gene calls are TRBV6-1 and TRBJ2-7; D call uncertain. The germline V and J ends were trimmed by 4 bases and 0 bases, with 13 bases remaining between them. This CDR3 has 15 residues. Germline V gives CDR1 MNHNS, CDR2 SASEGT. The CDR3 sequence: CASSVVGASSYEQYF. DNA for the CDR3: TGTGCCAGCAGTGTGGTCGGAGCCTCCTCCTACGAGCAGTACTTC.

The rearrangement uses TRBV6-6 and TRBJ2-1; the D gene is possibly TRBD2 (6 bases). This CDR3 region has 15 residues. Trimming stripped 10 bases from V and 4 bases from J, with 20 bases between. CDR1 and CDR2 from the germline V gene are MNHNY and SVGAGI (reference sequence). CDR3 in amino acids: CATTPEGRGYNEQFF. DNA for the CDR3: TGTGCCACCACGCCGGAGGGGAGAGGGTACAATGAGCAGTTCTTC.

This chain links TRBV20-1 with TRBJ1-2, with D possibly matching TRBD1 (5 bases). V lost 5 bases to trimming and J lost 8 bases, with 12 bases between them. Germline values: CDR1 DFQATT, CDR2 SNEGSKA (reference sequence). The CDR3 totals 11 residues. The CDR3 nucleotides read TGCAGTGCTCTCCGGTGGGACGGCTACACCTTC. This encodes CSALRWDGYTF.

This clone came up a few times. The rearrangement uses TRBV30 and TRBJ1-1; D uncertain. Looked up from germline, CDR1 is GTSNPN and CDR2 is SVGIG (reference sequence). The CDR3 runs 13 residues. V lost 0 bases, J lost 2 bases, and 7 bases lay in between. The CDR3 is CAWSVNTNTEAFF. The CDR3 DNA sequence: TGTGCCTGGAGTGTAAATACCAACACTGAAGCTTTCTTT.

The chain uses TRBV19 and TRBJ2-2; D unresolved. Germline V CDR1 and CDR2: LNHDA, SQIVND (reference sequence). CDR3 length: 12 residues. The V and J ends lost 7 bases and 4 bases respectively, with 7 bases between them. The CDR3 protein is CASMRRTGELFF. Here the CDR3 DNA reads TGTGCCAGTATGAGGCGCACCGGGGAGCTGTTTTTT.